One TCR beta chain is described in this entry. Participants were placed into cohorts based on the clinical history they reported. Germline V lookup: CDR1 SGHDT, CDR2 YYEEEE. CDR3 size: 19 residues. Trimming shortened V by 3 bases and J by 2 bases, and 25 bases separated the two germline ends. This entry is derived from a study of blood T cell repertoires in COVID-19. TCRdb's copy holds only in-frame clones and misses some; the assay was immunoSEQ multiplex PCR. The table shows more than 250,000 clones, with 70% to 90% occurring only once. This rearrangement joins TRBV5-6 to TRBJ2-3; no clear D. This receptor was identified in a woman younger than 45 who had recovered from COVID-19. The specimen sequenced was PBMCs or T cells enriched from blood (not recorded which). CDR3 sequence reads: CASSSLLLPAETLTDTQYF. In DNA form, the CDR3 reads TGTGCCAGCAGCTCGCTCCTACTACCAGCAGAAACCCTCACAGATACGCAGTATTTT.